This T cell receptor (beta chain) was identified in a study of Ad26.COV2.S vaccination and SARS-CoV-2 variants. Study summary: A COV1001 Ad26.COV2.S trial-arm participant provided the sample. In the study, Ad26.COV2.S was injected intramuscularly once, or twice 56 days apart.

A remark on this clone: What it binds is unknown.

The treatment: roughly 18 received Ad26.COV2.S at low or high dose, single or two shots; 5 received placebo; per-sample allocation not given. Sampling was performed 63 days after the first vaccine or placebo injection. Study outcomes and limitations: Greater spike-specific TCR breadth was seen in vaccine recipients than in placebo recipients. Those who received vaccine or placebo ended up with similar non-spike TCR breadth.

Trimming shortened V by 0 bases and J by 5 bases, and 7 bases separated the two germline ends. Germline V CDR1 and CDR2: SGHAT, FQNNGV. The CDR3 runs to 13 residues. Here immunoSEQ multiplex PCR was the method, and the copy in TCRdb shows in-frame clones only, minus some. Of around 450,000 clones in the sample, 80% to 90% are singletons; the top ten hold approximately 1.7%. The sample in question was peripheral blood, obtained in a trial of Ad26.COV2.S vaccine versus placebo. The receptor comes from a person between 18 and 65 years old who received the Ad26.COV2.S COVID-19 vaccine or a placebo. The chain has TRBV11-2 and TRBJ1-1; D not resolved. For the CDR3, the DNA is TGTGCCAGCAGCTTAGAAGTGCTAACTGAAGCTTTCTTT. Encoded protein: CASSLEVLTEAFF.